The present entry profiles one TCR beta chain with its context. CDR1 SGHDT and CDR2 YYEEEE come from the germline V gene. The CDR3 is made up of 12 amino acids. V was trimmed by 4 bases and J by 5 bases, leaving 7 bases between them. The method was immunoSEQ multiplex PCR; TCRdb's version includes in-frame clones alone and lacks a portion of them. This sample yields about 240,000 clones, of which around 83% are seen a single time; roughly 9.6% belongs to the top ten. This sample is part of a study of blood T cell repertoires in COVID-19. Sequenced material: peripheral blood. This rearrangement joins TRBV5-6 to TRBJ2-1; D gene ambiguous. The TCR sequence derives from a woman at least 80 years old with acute or convalescent COVID-19. CDR3 nucleotide sequence: TGTGCCAGCAGCCCCCTTAACAATGAGCAGTTCTTC. Protein sequence: CASSPLNNEQFF. The complete variable domain, with remaining parts taken from reference TRBV5-6 and TRBJ2-1, reads DAGVTQSPTHLIKTRGQQVTLRCSPKSGHDTVSWYQQALGQGPQFIFQYYEEEERQRGNFPDRFSGHQFPNYSSELNVNALLLGDSALYLCASSPLNNEQFFGPGTRLTVL.